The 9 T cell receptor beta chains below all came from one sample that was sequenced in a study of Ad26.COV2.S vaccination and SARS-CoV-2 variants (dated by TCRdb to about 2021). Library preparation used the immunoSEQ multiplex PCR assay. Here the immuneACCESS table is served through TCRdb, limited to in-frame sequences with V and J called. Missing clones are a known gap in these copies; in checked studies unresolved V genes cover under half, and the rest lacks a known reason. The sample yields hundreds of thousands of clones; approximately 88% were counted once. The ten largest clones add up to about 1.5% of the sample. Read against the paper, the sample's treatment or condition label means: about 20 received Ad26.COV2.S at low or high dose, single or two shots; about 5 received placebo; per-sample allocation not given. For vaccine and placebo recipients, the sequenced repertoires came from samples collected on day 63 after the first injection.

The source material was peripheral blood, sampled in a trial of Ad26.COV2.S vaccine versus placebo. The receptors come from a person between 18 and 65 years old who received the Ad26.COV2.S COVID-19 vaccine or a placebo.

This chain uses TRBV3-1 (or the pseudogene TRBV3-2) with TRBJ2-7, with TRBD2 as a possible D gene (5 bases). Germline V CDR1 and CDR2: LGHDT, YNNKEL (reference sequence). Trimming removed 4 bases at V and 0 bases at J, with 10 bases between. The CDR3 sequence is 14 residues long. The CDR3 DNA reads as TGTGCCAGCAGCCCGGACTTCAGCTCCTACGAGCAGTACTTC. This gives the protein CASSPDFSSYEQYF.

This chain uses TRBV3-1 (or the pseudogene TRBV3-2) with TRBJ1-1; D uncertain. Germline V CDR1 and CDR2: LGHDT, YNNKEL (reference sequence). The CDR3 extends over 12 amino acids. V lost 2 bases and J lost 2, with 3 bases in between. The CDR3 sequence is CASSQQNTEAFF. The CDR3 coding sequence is TGTGCCAGCAGCCAACAAAACACTGAAGCTTTCTTT.

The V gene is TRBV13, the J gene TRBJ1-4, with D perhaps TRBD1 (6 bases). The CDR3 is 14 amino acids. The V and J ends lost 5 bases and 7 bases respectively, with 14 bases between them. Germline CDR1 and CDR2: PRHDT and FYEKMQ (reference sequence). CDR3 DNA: TGTGCCAGCAGCCCCCGGGGGCAGCTTGAAAAACTGTTTTTT. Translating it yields CASSPRGQLEKLFF. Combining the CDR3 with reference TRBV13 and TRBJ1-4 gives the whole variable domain AAGVIQSPRHLIKEKRETATLKCYPIPRHDTVYWYQQGPGQDPQFLISFYEKMQSDKGSIPDRFSAQQFSDYHSELNMSSLELGDSALYFCASSPRGQLEKLFFGSGTQLSVL.

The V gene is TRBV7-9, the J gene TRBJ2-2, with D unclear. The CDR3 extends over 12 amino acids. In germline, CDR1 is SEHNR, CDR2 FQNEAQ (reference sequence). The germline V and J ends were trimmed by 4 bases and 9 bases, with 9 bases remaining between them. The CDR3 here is CASSSEERELFF. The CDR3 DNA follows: TGTGCCAGCAGCTCAGAGGAGAGGGAGCTGTTTTTT.

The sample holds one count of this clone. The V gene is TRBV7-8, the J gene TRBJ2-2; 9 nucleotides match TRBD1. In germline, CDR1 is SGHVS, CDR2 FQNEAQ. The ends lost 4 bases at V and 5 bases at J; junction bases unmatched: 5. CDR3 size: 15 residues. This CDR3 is CASSSNRGQTGELFF. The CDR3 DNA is TGTGCCAGCAGCTCCAACAGGGGGCAGACCGGGGAGCTGTTTTTT.

CDR3: CATSSGDGYGYTF. The CDR3 bases are TGTGCCACCAGTTCCGGGGACGGATATGGCTACACCTTC. This sequence joins TRBV15 and TRBJ1-2; TRBD1 is a possible D gene (5 bases). Germline CDR1 and CDR2: LNHNV and YYDKDF (reference sequence). The CDR3 sequence is 13 residues long. Trimming stripped 6 bases from V and 5 bases from J, with 13 bases between.

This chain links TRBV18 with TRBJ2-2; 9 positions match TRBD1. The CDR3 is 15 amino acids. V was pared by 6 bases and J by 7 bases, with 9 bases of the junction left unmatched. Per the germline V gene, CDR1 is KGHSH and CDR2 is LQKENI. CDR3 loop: CASSIGTGMNGELFF. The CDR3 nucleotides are TGTGCCAGCTCGATTGGGACAGGGATGAACGGGGAGCTGTTTTTT.

The CDR3: CASSLRGGGPVGNEQFF. The CDR3 DNA reads as TGTGCCAGCAGCTTACGGGGCGGGGGCCCCGTGGGGAATGAGCAGTTCTTC. J is TRBJ2-1 and V is TRBV7-3, with a tentative D call TRBD2 (7 bases). Germline lookup yields CDR1 SGHTA and CDR2 FQGTGA. This CDR3 is built from 17 residues. The V gene lost 2 bases and the J gene lost 7 bases, with 21 bases spanning the gap.

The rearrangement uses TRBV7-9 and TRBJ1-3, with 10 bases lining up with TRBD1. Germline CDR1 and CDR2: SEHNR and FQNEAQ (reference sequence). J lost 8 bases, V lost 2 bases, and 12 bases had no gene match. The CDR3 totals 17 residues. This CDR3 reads CASSLSLLTGGMDTIYF. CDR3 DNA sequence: TGTGCCAGCAGCTTATCCCTCCTGACAGGGGGCATGGACACCATATATTTT.